The clone carrying this TCR beta chain has only a few counts. Its antigen is currently unknown. The source of the sample is a study of spatial heterogeneity in lung cancer. Whole-study findings and limits: Mutation counts in tumors were tracked by counts of expanded intratumoral alpha and beta TCRs.

TCRdb re-called the 5' RACE reads through MiXCR, storing one row per CDR3 protein. The top ten clones hold 8% of a sample with about 13,000 distinct CDR3 sequences, about 4% of them seen once. Time point indicated: sample taken at primary tumor resection. The donor population consisted of more than 55 patients with untreated, early-stage non-small cell lung cancer. CDR3 length equals 12 residues. Trimming at V came to 4 bases and at J to 8 bases, leaving 5 bases not matched to a gene. Germline values: CDR1 SGHRS, CDR2 YFSETQ. This rearrangement joins TRBV5-1 to TRBJ1-2; TRBD1 agrees at 7 bases. The clonotype originates from a male donor with early-stage non-small cell lung cancer. Sequences were derived from lung tumor tissue, sampled at surgery. The CDR3 reads CASSPQGGGYTF. In DNA, the CDR3 is TGCGCCAGCAGCCCTCAGGGGGGCGGCTACACCTTC.